A single sample is the source of the 3 T cell receptor beta chains below, sequenced in a study of cytomegalovirus exposure and HLA in healthy donors. PCR primers comprised 60 Vbeta and 13 Jbeta primers. Sequencing was performed with immunoSEQ multiplex PCR; in TCRdb, only in-frame clones are kept and a portion is missing. The table lists roughly 150,000 clones, around 85% of them singletons. The sequenced material came from PBMCs. The source is a boy aged 2 to 9 in good health and CMV-seronegative.

This chain links TRBV6-5 with TRBJ1-2; D remains unclear. Trimming took off 5 bases at V and 3 bases at J, with 7 bases between the two ends. The CDR3 is 12 residues long. Germline CDR1 reads MNHEY; CDR2 reads SVGAGI. Written as DNA, the CDR3 is TGTGCCAGCAGTGATACAGACTATGGCTACACCTTC. This codes for CASSDTDYGYTF.

This clone was counted a single time. This chain joins TRBV2 and TRBJ2-7; tentatively, D is TRBD2 (5 bases). The V gene's germline CDR1 is SNHLY and CDR2 FYNNEI. CDR3 size: 16 residues. With 4 bases removed from V and 4 bases from J, the gap between germline ends came to 20 bases. CDR3 sequence: CASSGRAGPAAYEQYF. Written as DNA, the CDR3 is TGTGCCAGCAGTGGCCGGGCGGGCCCCGCCGCTTACGAGCAGTACTTC.

The chain has TRBV6-6 and TRBJ2-5; TRBD2 agrees at 7 bases. This CDR3 is built from 15 residues. Germline V CDR1 and CDR2: MNHNY, SVGAGI (reference sequence). Germline trimming cut 6 bases from V and 2 bases from J; bases unmatched to any gene: 9. The CDR3 DNA reads as TGTGCCAGCAGCTCCAAGCGGGACCTTCAAGAGACCCAGTACTTC. Protein sequence: CASSSKRDLQETQYF.